Below, one TCR beta chain is given with its context. Its cognate antigen is unknown. Generated by immunoSEQ multiplex PCR, the TCRdb table keeps only in-frame clones and is missing some. The table has 60,000 to 75,000 clones, about 90% seen once. The data are from a study of graft-versus-host responses after intestinal transplantation. In the study overall: Transplants given to recipients were multivisceral, liver-intestinal, or isolated intestinal. Following induction with anti-thymocyte globulin, all recipients were given tacrolimus and steroids for about three years. Overall study results and limits: GvH clonotypes were identified within recipient marrow, with a subset emerging first in ileum or blood. Early HvG declines after transplant were associated with peak circulating GvH clone levels.

The source material was unstimulated CD8+ T cells sorted from spleen or lymph node cells, sampled before intestinal transplant. The receptor comes from a human donor who received an intestinal transplant.

CDR3 loop: CASSLGLPSGRGPLPGELFF. The CDR3 DNA reads TGTGCCAGCAGCTTAGGCCTCCCTAGCGGGAGGGGGCCTTTGCCCGGGGAGCTGTTTTTT. This chain uses TRBV13 with TRBJ2-2; 12 positions match TRBD2. With 0 bases clipped from V and 6 bases from J, the junction kept 14 bases outside the gene matches. Germline V gene sequence: CDR1 PRHDT, CDR2 FYEKMQ (reference sequence). The CDR3 length is 20 residues.